What follows is one T cell receptor (beta chain) and its context. The data belong to a study of blood T cell repertoires in COVID-19. Study summary: Nucleic acid was either cDNA or gDNA, and it came from T cells, B-cell-depleted T cells, or PBMCs.

CDR1 SGHRS and CDR2 YFSETQ come from the germline V gene. After removal of 1 base from V and 1 base from J, the junction contained 10 bases not matched to a gene. This CDR3 contains 18 residues. TCRdb's copy holds only in-frame clones and misses some; the assay was immunoSEQ multiplex PCR. The table includes fewer than 400,000 clones, about nine tenths detected once. The sequencing input was PBMCs or T cells enriched from blood (not recorded which). This sequence joins TRBV5-1 and TRBJ2-1, with 8 nucleotides matching TRBD2. The receptor comes from a woman aged 25-40 years who had recovered from COVID-19. The CDR3 region has the DNA TGCGCCAGCAGCTTGTCCGTCCCGGGAGGGGGTTCCTACAATGAGCAGTTCTTC. This sequence encodes CASSLSVPGGGSYNEQFF.